This T cell receptor beta chain appears in the sequencing data of a study of CD8+ T cells in alopecia areata. The overall study: Oral tofacitinib, 5 to 10 mg twice daily, was given in an open-label trial.

Concerning this clone: Its antigen is unknown.

Trimming cost V 2 bases and J 4 bases, with 12 bases left between them. This CDR3 comprises 14 residues. Germline loops: CDR1 MDHEN, CDR2 SYDVKM. Investigators isolated RNA and reverse transcribed it into cDNA to act as the sequencing template. Sequencing used immunoSEQ multiplex PCR; TCRdb keeps in-frame clones, though not all of them. The profile shows about 150,000 clones, more than 40% of them singletons. Study observations and caveats: Mice showed TCR sharing more clearly than patients did, possibly owing to HLA.

Sorting from PBMCs produced CD4+ and CD8+ T cells. The chain recombines TRBV28 with TRBJ2-7, with D perhaps matching TRBD2 (6 bases). The receptor comes from a human donor with alopecia areata. The sequenced sample consisted of CD4+ T cells sorted from blood. CDR3 sequence: CASSLAGLAYEQYF. CDR3 coding DNA: TGTGCCAGCAGTTTAGCGGGGTTAGCGTACGAGCAGTACTTC.